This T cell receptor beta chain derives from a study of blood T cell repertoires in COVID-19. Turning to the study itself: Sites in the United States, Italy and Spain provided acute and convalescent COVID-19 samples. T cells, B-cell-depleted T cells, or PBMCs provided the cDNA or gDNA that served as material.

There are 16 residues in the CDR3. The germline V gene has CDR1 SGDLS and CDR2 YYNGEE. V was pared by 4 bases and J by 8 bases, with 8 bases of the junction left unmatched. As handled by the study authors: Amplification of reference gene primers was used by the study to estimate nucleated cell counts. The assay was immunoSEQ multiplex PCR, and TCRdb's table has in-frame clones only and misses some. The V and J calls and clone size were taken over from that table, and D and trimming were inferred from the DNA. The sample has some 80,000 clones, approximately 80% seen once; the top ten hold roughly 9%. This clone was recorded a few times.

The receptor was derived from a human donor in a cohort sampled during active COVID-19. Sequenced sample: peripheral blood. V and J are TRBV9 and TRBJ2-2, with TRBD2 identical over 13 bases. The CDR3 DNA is TGTGCCAGCAGCCTCAGGACTAGCGGGAGTGGAGGGGAGCTGTTTTTT. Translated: CASSLRTSGSGGELFF. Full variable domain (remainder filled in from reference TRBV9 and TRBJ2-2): DSGVTQTPKHLITATGQRVTLRCSPRSGDLSVYWYQQSLDQGLQFLIQYYNGEERAKGNILERFSAQQFPDLHSELNLSSLELGDSALYFCASSLRTSGSGGELFFGEGSRLTVL.